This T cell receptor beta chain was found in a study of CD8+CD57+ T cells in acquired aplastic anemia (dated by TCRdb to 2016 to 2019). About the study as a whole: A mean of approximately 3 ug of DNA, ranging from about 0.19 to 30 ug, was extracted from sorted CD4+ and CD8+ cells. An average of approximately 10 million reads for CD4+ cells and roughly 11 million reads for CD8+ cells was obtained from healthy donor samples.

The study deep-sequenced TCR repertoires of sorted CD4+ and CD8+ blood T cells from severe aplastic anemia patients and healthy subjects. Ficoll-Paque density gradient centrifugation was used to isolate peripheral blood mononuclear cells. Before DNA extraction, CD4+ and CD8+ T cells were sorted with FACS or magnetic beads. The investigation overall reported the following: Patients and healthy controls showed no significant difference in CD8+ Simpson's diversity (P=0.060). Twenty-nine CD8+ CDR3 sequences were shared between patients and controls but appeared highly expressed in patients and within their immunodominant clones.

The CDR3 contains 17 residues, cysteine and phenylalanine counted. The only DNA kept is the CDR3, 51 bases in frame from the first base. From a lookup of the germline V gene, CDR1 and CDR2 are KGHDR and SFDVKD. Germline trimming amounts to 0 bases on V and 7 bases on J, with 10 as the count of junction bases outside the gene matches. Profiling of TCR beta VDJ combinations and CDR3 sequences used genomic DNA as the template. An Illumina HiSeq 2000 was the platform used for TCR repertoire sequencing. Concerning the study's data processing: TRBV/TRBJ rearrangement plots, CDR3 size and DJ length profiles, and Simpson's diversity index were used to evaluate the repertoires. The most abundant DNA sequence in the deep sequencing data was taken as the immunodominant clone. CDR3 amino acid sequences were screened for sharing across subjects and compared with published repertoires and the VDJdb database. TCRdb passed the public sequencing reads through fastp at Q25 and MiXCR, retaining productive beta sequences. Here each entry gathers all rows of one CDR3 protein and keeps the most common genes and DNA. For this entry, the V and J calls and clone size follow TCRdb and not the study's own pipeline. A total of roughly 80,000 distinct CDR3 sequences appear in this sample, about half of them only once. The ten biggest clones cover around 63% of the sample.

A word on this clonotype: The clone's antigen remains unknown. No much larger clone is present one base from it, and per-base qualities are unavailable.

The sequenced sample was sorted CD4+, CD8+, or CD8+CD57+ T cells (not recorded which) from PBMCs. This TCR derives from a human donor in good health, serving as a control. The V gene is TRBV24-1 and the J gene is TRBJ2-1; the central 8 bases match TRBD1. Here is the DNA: TGTGCCACCAGTGATTTGGGGCTCCAGGGGGCTGGAAATGAGCAGTTCTTC. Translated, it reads CATSDLGLQGAGNEQFF.